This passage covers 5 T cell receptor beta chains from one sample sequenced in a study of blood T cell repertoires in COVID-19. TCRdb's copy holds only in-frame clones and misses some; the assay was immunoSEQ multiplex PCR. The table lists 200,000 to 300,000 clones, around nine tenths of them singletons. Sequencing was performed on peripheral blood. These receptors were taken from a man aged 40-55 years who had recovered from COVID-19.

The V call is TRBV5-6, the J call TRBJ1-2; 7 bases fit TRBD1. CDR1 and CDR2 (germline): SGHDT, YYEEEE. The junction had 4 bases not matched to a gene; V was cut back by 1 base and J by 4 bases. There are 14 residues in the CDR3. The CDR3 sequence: CASSLRQGGYGYTF. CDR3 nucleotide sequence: TGTGCCAGCAGCTTGCGGCAGGGGGGCTATGGCTACACCTTC.

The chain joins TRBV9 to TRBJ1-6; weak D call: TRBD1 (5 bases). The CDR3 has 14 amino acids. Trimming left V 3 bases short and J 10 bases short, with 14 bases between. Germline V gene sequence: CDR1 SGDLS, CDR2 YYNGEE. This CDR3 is CASSGGPIGSPLHF. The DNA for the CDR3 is TGTGCCAGCAGCGGGGGCCCGATAGGATCACCCCTCCACTTT. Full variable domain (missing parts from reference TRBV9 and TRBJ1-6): DSGVTQTPKHLITATGQRVTLRCSPRSGDLSVYWYQQSLDQGLQFLIQYYNGEERAKGNILERFSAQQFPDLHSELNLSSLELGDSALYFCASSGGPIGSPLHFGNGTRLTVT.

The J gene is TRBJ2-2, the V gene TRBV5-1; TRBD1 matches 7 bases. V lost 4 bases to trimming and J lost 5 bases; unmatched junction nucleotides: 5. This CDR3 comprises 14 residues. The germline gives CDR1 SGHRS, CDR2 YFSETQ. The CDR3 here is CASSPGGSTGELFF. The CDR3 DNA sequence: TGCGCCAGCAGCCCAGGGGGTAGTACCGGGGAGCTGTTTTTT.

The CDR3 sequence: CASSRGEQFF. DNA of the CDR3: TGTGCCAGCAGCCGGGGTGAGCAGTTCTTC. The V and J genes are TRBV12-3 or TRBV12-4 and TRBJ2-1, with a possible D match to TRBD2 (5 bases). The CDR3 is 10 residues long. V dropped 6 bases and J dropped 9 bases, with 6 bases sitting between them.

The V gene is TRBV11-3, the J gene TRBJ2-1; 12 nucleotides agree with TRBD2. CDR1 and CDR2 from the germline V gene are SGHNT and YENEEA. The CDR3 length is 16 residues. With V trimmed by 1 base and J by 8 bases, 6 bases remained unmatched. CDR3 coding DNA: TGTGCCAGCAGCTTAGCGCTAGCGGGGGGGCACGATGAGCAGTTCTTC. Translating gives CASSLALAGGHDEQFF. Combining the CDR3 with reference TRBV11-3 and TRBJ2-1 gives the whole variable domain EAGVVQSPRYKIIEKKQPVAFWCNPISGHNTLYWYLQNLGQGPELLIRYENEEAVDDSQLPKDRFSAERLKGVDSTLKIQPAELGDSAVYLCASSLALAGGHDEQFFGPGTRLTVL.